The 9 T cell receptor beta chains below come from one sample, sequenced in a study of T-cell memory formation after mild COVID-19. TCRdb recomputed calls from the 5' RACE reads with MiXCR, one row per CDR3 protein. The profile shows 430,000 or so distinct CDR3 sequences, around a quarter of them singletons. What was sequenced was PBMCs or a T cell subset sorted from them (not recorded which). Source of these receptors: an adult woman who had mild COVID-19 (a few samples of this study predate the infection). Cell type and time point are not known.

This chain links TRBV27 with TRBJ1-2, with TRBD1 matching over 9 bases. This CDR3 region has 15 residues. Unmatched junction bases numbered 10, after V lost 10 bases and J lost 1 base. CDR1 and CDR2 from the germline V gene are MNHEY and SMNVEV (reference sequence). The CDR3 DNA sequence: TGTGCCACCAAATGGGGGACAGGGAGTAACTATGGCTACACCTTC. Translated: CATKWGTGSNYGYTF.

This clonotype was counted only a few times. This chain links TRBV18 with TRBJ1-2, with 8 positions matching TRBD1. CDR1 is KGHSH, CDR2 LQKENI, per germline. The CDR3 length is 17 residues. After removal of 0 bases from V and 1 base from J, the junction contained 7 bases not matched to a gene. The CDR3 sequence: CASSPPSGQAFNYGYTF. DNA of the CDR3: TGTGCCAGCTCACCACCCTCGGGACAGGCTTTTAACTATGGCTACACCTTC. Full variable domain (missing parts from reference TRBV18 and TRBJ1-2): NAGVMQNPRHLVRRRGQEARLRCSPMKGHSHVYWYRQLPEEGLKFMVYLQKENIIDESGMPKERFSAEFPKEGPSILRIQQVVRGDSAAYFCASSPPSGQAFNYGYTFGSGTRLTVV.

This clonotype has just a few counts. The chain carries TRBV30 and TRBJ1-1; no definite D call. V dropped 0 bases and J dropped 1 base, with 6 bases sitting between them. This CDR3 has 13 amino acids. Looked up from germline, CDR1 is GTSNPN and CDR2 is SVGIG (reference sequence). The CDR3 loop reads CAWSVLRNTEAFF. The CDR3 DNA is TGTGCCTGGAGTGTACTTCGGAACACTGAAGCTTTCTTT.

Many counts were recorded for this clonotype. The rearrangement links TRBV7-8 to TRBJ2-2; 8 bases agree with TRBD1. Germline V lookup: CDR1 SGHVS, CDR2 FQNEAQ. Losses at the gene ends were 5 bases for V and 6 bases for J; bases not matched to a gene: 8. This CDR3 contains 15 residues. CDR3 sequence reads: CASSRTGWGSGELFF. CDR3 bases: TGTGCCAGCAGCCGGACAGGGTGGGGTTCCGGGGAGCTGTTTTTT.

This chain joins TRBV5-5 and TRBJ2-3; D perhaps matches TRBD1 (6 bases). V was pared by 3 bases and J by 2 bases, with 13 bases between. This CDR3 contains 15 residues. Germline CDR1 reads SGHKS; CDR2 reads YYEKEE (reference sequence). CDR3 sequence reads: CASSSTQGPTDTQYF. The CDR3 DNA is TGTGCCAGCAGCTCGACACAGGGACCCACAGATACGCAGTATTTT.

There are a few counts of this clonotype. The rearrangement uses TRBV27 and TRBJ1-5; unclear D gene. The CDR3 spans 16 residues. Germline CDR1 reads MNHEY; CDR2 reads SMNVEV (reference sequence). V was trimmed by 0 bases and J by 6 bases, leaving 15 bases between them. CDR3 bases: TGTGCCAGCAGTTTATCGATAGGCAGTCTAGGTCAGCCCCAGCATTTT. It encodes CASSLSIGSLGQPQHF.

J is TRBJ1-6 and V is TRBV27; weak D call: TRBD1 (5 bases). Trimming cost V 2 bases and J 5 bases, with 10 bases left between them. The CDR3 is 15 residues long. CDR1 MNHEY and CDR2 SMNVEV come from the germline V gene (reference sequence). The CDR3 DNA reads TGTGCCAGCAGTTTAGGGGGAACCAATAATTCACCCCTCCACTTT. Protein: CASSLGGTNNSPLHF.

CDR3 in DNA: TGTGCCAGCAGTGAATGGGGGGGACAGGGTCTCTACGAGCAGTACTTC. Amino acid sequence: CASSEWGGQGLYEQYF. The V gene is TRBV25-1, the J gene TRBJ2-7, with 9 bases fitting TRBD1. The CDR3 has 16 residues. Germline loops: CDR1 MGHDK, CDR2 SYGVNS. V gave up 1 base and J gave up 3 bases; unmatched junction bases: 7.

This clonotype has only a few counts. V and J are TRBV18 and TRBJ1-6; D ambiguous. There are 14 residues in the CDR3. The ends were cut back, 3 bases at V and 7 bases at J, with 10 bases in the middle. CDR1 and CDR2 from the germline V gene are KGHSH and LQKENI. The CDR3 DNA sequence: TGTGCCAGCTCACCCGGGGAGAGAAATTCACCCCTCCACTTT. This translates into CASSPGERNSPLHF.